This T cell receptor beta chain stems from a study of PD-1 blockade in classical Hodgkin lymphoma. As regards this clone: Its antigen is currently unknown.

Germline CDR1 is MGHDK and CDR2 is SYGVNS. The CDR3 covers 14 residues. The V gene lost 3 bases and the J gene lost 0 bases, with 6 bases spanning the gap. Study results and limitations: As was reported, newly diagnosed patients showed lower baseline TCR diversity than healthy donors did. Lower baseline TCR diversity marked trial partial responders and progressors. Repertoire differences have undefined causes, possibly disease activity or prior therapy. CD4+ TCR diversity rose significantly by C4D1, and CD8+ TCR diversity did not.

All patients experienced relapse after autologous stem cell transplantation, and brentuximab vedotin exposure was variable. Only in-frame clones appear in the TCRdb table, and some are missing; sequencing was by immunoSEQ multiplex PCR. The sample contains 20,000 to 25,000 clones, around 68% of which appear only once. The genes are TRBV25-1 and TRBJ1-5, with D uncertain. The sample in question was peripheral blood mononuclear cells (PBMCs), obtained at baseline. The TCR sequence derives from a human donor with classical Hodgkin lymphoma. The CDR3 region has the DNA TGTGCCAGCAGTGACCTATATAGCAATCAGCCCCAGCATTTT. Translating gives CASSDLYSNQPQHF.